These 2 T cell receptor beta chains came from one sample sequenced in a study of T cell responses to AZD1222 COVID-19 vaccine (TCRdb year 2021). According to the study, the label for this sample's time point signals: baseline before first vaccination. The treatment or condition label, as the study defines it: meningococcal conjugate vaccine given as trial control. Libraries came from the immunoSEQ multiplex PCR assay. TCRdb re-hosts the immuneACCESS table, in-frame sequences only. Its copies lack some clones; in the studies checked, an unresolved V gene accounts for under half of them, and the cause for the rest is not known. For this sample the table gives 150,000 or so clones, of which 75% to 90% were detected only once. The ten largest account for approximately 4% of the sample. The source material was peripheral blood, sampled on day 0 of MenACWY control vaccination. Receptor source: an adult in good health.

The V gene is TRBV10-3, the J gene TRBJ1-5, with a tentative D call TRBD1 (5 bases). In germline, CDR1 is ENHRY, CDR2 SYGVKD. CDR3 length equals 14 residues. V lost 8 bases, J lost 1 base, and 12 bases lay in between. The CDR3 DNA follows: TGTGCCATCTCCCCGGGGGAGAGCAATCAGCCCCAGCATTTT. Its translation is CAISPGESNQPQHF.

This chain connects TRBV5-4 to TRBJ1-1; 7 bases are shared with TRBD1. The germline gives CDR1 SGHNT, CDR2 YYREEE (reference sequence). The length of the CDR3 is 13 residues. With 1 base clipped from V and 5 bases from J, the junction kept 2 bases outside the gene matches. The CDR3 DNA follows: TGTGCCAGCAGCTTGCAGGGGGGGACTGAAGCTTTCTTT. This gives the protein CASSLQGGTEAFF.